Presented here are 24 T cell receptor beta chains from one specimen sequenced in a study of blood T cells in healthy people across ages. Next came a second PCR, run for roughly 6 to 11 cycles, which used a sample-barcoded 5' primer along with a J-beta primer mix. TCRdb called the 5' RACE reads again in MiXCR, with one record for every CDR3 protein. The sample lists approximately 810,000 distinct CDR3 sequences; under 40% were seen once. The sequenced sample was blood. These receptors all stem from a man aged 18 to 29 in good health.

This clonotype was seen ten or more times. The chain uses TRBV7-3 and TRBJ2-1; the D is unclear. Per germline, CDR1 SGHTA and CDR2 FQGTGA. The V end was cut by 2 bases, the J end by 5 bases, with 7 bases between. CDR3 length: 13 residues. CDR3 loop: CASSLRQDNEQFF. CDR3 sequence (DNA): TGTGCCAGCAGCTTACGCCAGGACAATGAGCAGTTCTTC.

Remarks on this clonotype: This could be a read error, since a much larger clone is one nucleotide away. The chain recombines TRBV9 with TRBJ2-1, with D perhaps matching TRBD2 (5 bases). Germline CDR1 SGDLS, CDR2 YYNGEE. The CDR3 extends over 15 amino acids. The V end was cut by 4 bases, the J end by 8 bases, with 19 bases between. CDR3 nucleotide sequence: TGTGCCAGCAGCCCCCGCAGCGACGGGATCCATGAGCAGTTCTTC. Amino acids: CASSPRSDGIHEQFF.

There are a few counts of this clonotype. The chain combines TRBV9 with TRBJ2-1; D might be TRBD1 or TRBD2, each matching 7 bases. Germline lookup yields CDR1 SGDLS and CDR2 YYNGEE. The CDR3 runs 16 residues. Trimming shortened V by 0 bases and J by 3 bases, and 13 bases separated the two germline ends. The DNA of the CDR3 is TGTGCCAGCAGCGTAGGAGGGGGCGGGGGCTACAATGAGCAGTTCTTC. Amino acid sequence: CASSVGGGGGYNEQFF.

This clonotype was detected only a few times. The chain combines TRBV12-3 or TRBV12-4 with TRBJ2-7; D remains ambiguous. Trimming cost V 7 bases and J 0 bases, with 10 bases left between them. The CDR3 loop spans 13 amino acids. The CDR3 spells CASTVGPSYEQYF. For the CDR3, the DNA is TGTGCCAGCACCGTTGGCCCCTCCTACGAGCAGTACTTC.

This clonotype has at least ten counts. V is TRBV7-9 and J is TRBJ2-1, with 7 bases aligning to TRBD1. Germline-derived CDR1 and CDR2 are SEHNR and FQNEAQ (reference sequence). V trimming: 6 bases; J trimming: 0 bases; junction bases outside the gene matches: 5. The CDR3 sequence is 15 residues long. The CDR3, as DNA: TGTGCCAGCAGATCGACAGGGAGCTCCTACAATGAGCAGTTCTTC. Its protein is CASRSTGSSYNEQFF.

This clonotype came up once. The chain recombines TRBV20-1 with TRBJ2-7; TRBD2 matches at 8 bases. The germline gives CDR1 DFQATT, CDR2 SNEGSKA (reference sequence). The CDR3 totals 13 residues. The V segment lost 3 bases and the J segment 3 bases; nucleotides outside the gene matches: 4. The CDR3 sequence is CSASGTRDYEQYF. The CDR3, as DNA: TGCAGTGCTAGTGGGACTAGAGACTACGAGCAGTACTTC.

Comment on this clonotype: Possible read error: a much larger clone is one base away. The V call is TRBV20-1, the J call TRBJ2-5; tentatively, D is TRBD2 (6 bases). This CDR3 is built from 13 residues. Germline V gene sequence: CDR1 DFQATT, CDR2 SNEGSKA (reference sequence). In nucleotides, the CDR3 is TGCAGTACTAGAGGGGCGGGACAAGAGACCCAGTACTTC. Translated: CSTRGAGQETQYF.

Note on this clonotype: This may stem from a read error, because a much larger clone lies one nucleotide away. The rearrangement joins TRBV7-2 to TRBJ2-5, with 10 bases matching TRBD1. The closer fit of TRBJ2-7 to the DNA end suggests the J call may be wrong. The CDR3 loop spans 15 amino acids. Germline values: CDR1 SGHTA, CDR2 FQGNSA. This chain's CDR3 is CASSKTTGGGYEQYF. The CDR3 DNA follows: TGTGCCAGCAGCAAAACGACAGGGGGCGGTTACGAGCAGTACTTC.

The rearrangement links TRBV6-2 or TRBV6-3 to TRBJ2-1; unclear D gene. Germline CDR1 MNHEY, CDR2 SVGEGT. V dropped 5 bases and J dropped 6 bases, with 23 bases sitting between them. The CDR3 loop spans 17 amino acids. The CDR3 protein is CASSPSTRAEMGNEQFF. The CDR3 nucleotides are TGTGCCAGCAGTCCAAGCACCCGGGCCGAAATGGGCAATGAGCAGTTCTTC.

For this clonotype: Just one base apart from a much larger clone, this may be a read error. V and J are TRBV7-2 and TRBJ2-5; maybe TRBD1 (5 bases). The J call may be wrong; the DNA end is better matched by TRBJ2-1. The V gene's germline CDR1 is SGHTA and CDR2 FQGNSA. The CDR3 runs 15 residues. The DNA of the CDR3 is TGTGCCAGCAGCTTAGGCGGCAGGACACAAGAGACCCAGTTCTTC. Encoded protein: CASSLGGRTQETQFF.

Only a few counts were recorded for this clonotype. J is TRBJ2-7 and V is TRBV20-1; TRBD1 matches at 7 bases. From germline, CDR1 is DFQATT and CDR2 SNEGSKA (reference sequence). The CDR3 extends over 15 amino acids. V shed 6 bases and J 6 bases; nucleotides not matched to a gene: 17. The CDR3 DNA is TGCAGTGCAGCCGACCCGACAGGGTATCCGGGCGAGCAGTACTTC. This codes for CSAADPTGYPGEQYF.

This clonotype was found many times. This chain joins TRBV3-1 and TRBJ2-4, with D uncertain. Germline V gives CDR1 LGHDT, CDR2 YNNKEL (reference sequence). V dropped 3 bases and J dropped 7 bases, with 22 bases sitting between them. The CDR3 contains 17 residues. This CDR3 is CASSQTPDQGVRNIQYF. The DNA of the CDR3 is TGTGCCAGCAGCCAGACCCCGGATCAAGGAGTTCGGAACATTCAGTACTTC. Using reference TRBV3-1 and TRBJ2-4 for the parts outside the CDR3, the full variable domain is DTAVSQTPKYLVTQMGNDKSIKCEQNLGHDTMYWYKQDSKKFLKIMFSYNNKELIINETVPNRFSPKSPDKAHLNLHINSLELGDSAVYFCASSQTPDQGVRNIQYFGAGTRLSVL.

Remarks on this clonotype: A much larger clone differs from this one at a single base, so this may be a read error. V and J are TRBV12-3 or TRBV12-4 and TRBJ1-2; D might be TRBD1 (6 bases). The CDR3 spans 11 residues. This chain's CDR3 is CPSSRRGGYTF. The CDR3 DNA reads as TGTCCCAGCAGTCGCAGGGGCGGCTACACCTTC.

Turning to this clonotype: A much larger clonotype is one base distant, so this may be a read error. The chain combines TRBV6-5 with TRBJ2-1; D possibly corresponds to TRBD2 (7 bases). The DNA end lines up better with TRBJ2-7; the J call may be wrong. The CDR3 is 16 residues long. Germline V CDR1 and CDR2: MNHEY, SVGAGI. CDR3 residues: CASRQRGAGAYNEQYF. The DNA of the CDR3 is TGTGCCAGCAGACAAAGGGGCGCGGGGGCATACAATGAGCAGTACTTC.

This clonotype was detected only a few times. The chain uses TRBV5-1 and TRBJ2-1; D possibly corresponds to TRBD1 (5 bases). V lost 4 bases and J 0 bases, leaving 14 bases between the germline ends. This CDR3 contains 16 residues. Germline CDR1 reads SGHRS; CDR2 reads YFSETQ. The CDR3 is CASSPFRQSSYNEQFF. In DNA, the CDR3 is TGCGCCAGCAGCCCTTTTCGACAGAGCTCCTACAATGAGCAGTTCTTC.

The chain joins TRBV3-1 to TRBJ2-5; 9 bases match TRBD1. Losses at the gene ends were 4 bases for V and 11 bases for J; bases not matched to a gene: 14. The CDR3 is 15 residues long. Germline CDR1 LGHDT, CDR2 YNNKEL (reference sequence). CDR3 in amino acids: CASSPGQGGGNEQYF. The CDR3 nucleotides are TGTGCCAGCAGCCCGGGACAGGGAGGGGGCAATGAGCAGTACTTC.

CDR3 residues: CSLDGDIQETQYF. In DNA form, the CDR3 reads TGCAGTCTAGACGGGGATATCCAAGAGACCCAGTACTTC. The gene calls are TRBV20-1 and TRBJ2-5; D possibly corresponds to TRBD2 (5 bases). The ends were cut back, 8 bases at V and 1 base at J, with 14 bases in the middle. The germline V gene has CDR1 DFQATT and CDR2 SNEGSKA (reference sequence). The CDR3 has 13 amino acids.

This clonotype was counted ten times or more. The genes are TRBV10-2 and TRBJ1-1; D is unclear. CDR3 length: 16 residues. CDR1 WSHSY and CDR2 SAAADI come from the germline V gene. With 1 base removed from V and 0 bases from J, the gap between germline ends came to 12 bases. The CDR3 region is CASSEFPRRMNTEAFF. In DNA form, the CDR3 reads TGCGCCAGCAGTGAGTTCCCGAGGAGGATGAACACTGAAGCTTTCTTT.

The chain links TRBV14 to TRBJ2-5; 7 nucleotides agree with TRBD2. The CDR3 has 12 residues. Per germline, CDR1 SGHDN and CDR2 FVKESK. The junction had 3 bases not matched to a gene; V was cut back by 4 bases and J by 7 bases. CDR3 amino acids: CASSLGGTTQYF. The DNA of the CDR3 is TGTGCCAGCAGCCTGGGGGGGACGACCCAGTACTTC. The full variable domain, rest sourced from reference TRBV14 and TRBJ2-5, is EAGVTQFPSHSVIEKGQTVTLRCDPISGHDNLYWYRRVMGKEIKFLLHFVKESKQDESGMPNNRFLAERTGGTYSTLKVQPAELEDSGVYFCASSLGGTTQYFGPGTRLLVL.

This chain links TRBV20-1 with TRBJ2-7, with 8 bases identical to TRBD2. Germline-derived CDR1 and CDR2 are DFQATT and SNEGSKA (reference sequence). The CDR3 runs 14 residues. The V and J ends lost 1 base and 7 bases, in that order; junction bases with no gene match: 9. CDR3: CSARAPAGVHEQYF. The CDR3 DNA sequence: TGCAGTGCTAGAGCCCCAGCGGGAGTCCATGAGCAGTACTTC.

In its sample, this clonotype was seen once. The gene calls are TRBV20-1 and TRBJ1-4; D is undetermined. Germline V gene sequence: CDR1 DFQATT, CDR2 SNEGSKA (reference sequence). V lost 3 bases and J lost 6, with 17 bases in between. The CDR3 has 15 residues. The CDR3 here is CSASVASRGDEKLFF. CDR3 nucleotides: TGCAGTGCTAGTGTGGCCTCGCGGGGTGATGAAAAACTGTTTTTT.

This clonotype was observed many times. V usage is TRBV12-3 or TRBV12-4 and J usage is TRBJ2-7; D gene uncertain. The CDR3 length is 14 residues. V was shortened by 6 bases and J by 2 bases, with 14 bases between the two germline ends. The CDR3, as DNA: TGTGCCAGCAGCCACGGCCGGGCGGCCTACGAGCAGTACTTC. Its translation: CASSHGRAAYEQYF.

Only a few counts were recorded for this clonotype. The CDR3 sequence is CASSLRGRFTEAFF. CDR3 coding DNA: TGTGCCAGCAGCTTACGGGGACGGTTTACTGAAGCTTTCTTT. The chain has TRBV7-2 and TRBJ1-1, with a possible D match to TRBD1 (5 bases). Trimming removed 2 bases from V and 5 bases from J, with 12 bases in between. Germline values: CDR1 SGHTA, CDR2 FQGNSA. This CDR3 comprises 14 residues.

Remarks on this clonotype: A much bigger clone sits one base away, suggesting this may be a read error. V and J are TRBV29-1 and TRBJ2-7; D is possibly TRBD1 (7 bases). V lost 0 bases and J 1 base, leaving 13 bases between the germline ends. CDR1 and CDR2 (germline): SQVTM, ANQGSEA. The CDR3 extends over 15 amino acids. The CDR3 protein is CSVEEVQGGSYEQYF. The CDR3 coding sequence is TGCAGCGTTGAAGAAGTGCAGGGGGGATCCTACGAGCAGTACTTC.